The table lists the clone carrying this T cell receptor (beta chain) with a count of one. This CDR3 spans 18 amino acids. This specimen comes from a study of OX40 agonist ivuxolimab in advanced cancers. Study details: The dose-escalation cohort had hepatocellular carcinoma, melanoma, renal cell or head and neck cancer. With a range of roughly 20 to 80, age averaged roughly 60 years, and nearly 85% were male.

The assay was immunoSEQ multiplex PCR, and TCRdb's table has in-frame clones only and misses some. Of some 67,000 clones detected, 85% appear once; the ten largest clones hold approximately 0.78%. The sample was CD4+ or CD8+ T cells sorted from blood, taken in a trial of the OX40 agonist ivuxolimab. This clonotype was sampled from an adult with an advanced solid tumor such as melanoma, head and neck, liver or kidney cancer. This rearrangement joins TRBV21-1 to TRBJ2-1; the D call in the table, TRBD2, was not verified against the DNA. TRBV21-1 is assigned pseudogene status. For the CDR3, the DNA is TGTGCCAGAAAGACCGCGAGACTAGCGGGAGGGACACACAATGAGCAGTTCTTC. Translated, it gives CARKTARLAGGTHNEQFF.